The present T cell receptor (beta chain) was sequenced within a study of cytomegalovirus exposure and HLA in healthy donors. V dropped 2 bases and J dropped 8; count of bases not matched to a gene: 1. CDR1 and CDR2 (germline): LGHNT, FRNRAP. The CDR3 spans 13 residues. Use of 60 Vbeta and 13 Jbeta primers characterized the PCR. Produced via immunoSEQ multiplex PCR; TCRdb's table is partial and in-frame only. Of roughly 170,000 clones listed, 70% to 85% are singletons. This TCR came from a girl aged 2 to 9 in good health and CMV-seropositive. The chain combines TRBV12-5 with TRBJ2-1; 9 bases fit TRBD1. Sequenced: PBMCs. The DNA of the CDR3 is TGTGCTAGTGGTTTGACAGGGGGCGATGAGCAGTTCTTC. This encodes CASGLTGGDEQFF.